The rows below give T cell receptor beta chains drawn from one sample of a study of molecular identifiers for immune sequencing clone quantification. One entry per CDR3 protein results from TCRdb running MiXCR on the PCR reads. The data contain about 510,000 distinct CDR3 sequences, about 20% of them seen just once; the ten biggest clones take up about 0.8%. The specimen sequenced was naive CD8+ T cells from blood, with Jurkat cell RNA spiked in. The receptors derive from a human donor in good health. Some libraries in this study had Jurkat cell RNA spiked in. The conserved cysteine and the conserved F or W are not part of the CDR3 here. D genes are given only for firm matches.

J,D,V,length,CDR3
TRBJ2-3,-,TRBV27,14,ASSSGTFPGTDTQY
TRBJ2-2,-,TRBV21-1,12,ASSRSRLTGELF
TRBJ2-3,-,TRBV6-5,15,ASSLTWAGSYTDTQY
TRBJ1-1,-,TRBV2,12,ASRLVLGNTEAF
TRBJ1-1,-,TRBV6-5,12,ASSSLRRNTEAF
TRBJ2-1,-,TRBV20-1,11,SARPLGFNEQF
TRBJ2-3,TRBD2,TRBV9,12,ASSVASGADTQY
TRBJ1-3,TRBD1,TRBV27,12,ASSSDRAGNTIY
TRBJ2-5,TRBD2,TRBV28,13,ASSFLAGGQETQY
TRBJ2-3,-,TRBV6-5,14,ASSASRVGVGDTQY
TRBJ2-3,-,TRBV4-1,13,ASSQVTGSTDTQY
TRBJ2-7,TRBD2,TRBV4-2,14,ASSQLGTSGTYEQY
TRBJ2-3,-,TRBV7-2,13,AGSTTGASTDTQY
TRBJ1-1,-,TRBV12-3/TRBV12-4,13,ASELRGRAGAEAF
TRBJ1-6,TRBD1,TRBV20-1,13,SARDWGTENSPLH
TRBJ2-7,-,TRBV27,13,ASSPGLRITYEQY
TRBJ2-5,-,TRBV30,13,AWSGGNTVVQTQY
TRBJ1-1,TRBD1,TRBV4-3,16,ASSQDLVDRGRDAEAF
TRBJ2-7,TRBD1,TRBV19,12,ASSTRDRSYEQY
TRBJ2-5,-,TRBV7-3,11,ASSSSGRETQY
TRBJ1-5,-,TRBV19,13,ASQAPTRGNQPQH
TRBJ1-1,TRBD1,TRBV7-9,13,AGSLDRGPNTEAF
TRBJ2-7,-,TRBV27,12,ASSLNGRSYEQY
TRBJ2-1,TRBD2,TRBV11-1,11,ASSLTSGNEQL
TRBJ2-7,TRBD1,TRBV30,11,AWTFGQGYEQY
TRBJ2-7,TRBD2,TRBV7-9,12,ASLGGYDPNEQY
TRBJ2-2,TRBD2,TRBV2,13,ASSELAGVTGELF
TRBJ2-7,-,TRBV5-5,13,ASSLTGTGPYEQY
TRBJ2-5,TRBD1,TRBV24-1,15,ATSDGLTGGIQETQY
TRBJ1-4,-,TRBV12-2,17,ASRLPLLGQGLFIEKLF
TRBJ1-5,-,TRBV6-1,14,ASSEGSGVGNQPQH
TRBJ2-3,-,TRBV11-2,12,ASSKTPRTDTQY
TRBJ2-1,TRBD2,TRBV4-3,15,ASSHERGPAGVYEQF
TRBJ2-7,-,TRBV6-2/TRBV6-3,11,ASSIVSSYEQY
TRBJ1-1,TRBD1,TRBV6-6,11,ASSPGQGAEAF
TRBJ2-1,TRBD2,TRBV2,12,ASNSGGSYNEQS
TRBJ2-7,TRBD1,TRBV7-9,13,ASSDAGQGYYEQY
TRBJ2-2,TRBD2,TRBV20-1,18,SARAKSPSSGTSNTGELF
TRBJ2-2,TRBD1,TRBV24-1,13,ATSDLRTGTGELF
TRBJ2-4,-,TRBV14,13,ASSTSGKGASIQY
TRBJ2-6,-,TRBV12-3/TRBV12-4,14,ASSPGLLSGANVLT
TRBJ1-1,-,TRBV29-1,10,SARNHKGGAF
TRBJ1-4,TRBD1,TRBV5-1,13,ASSGTQGSNEKLF